Below, 32 T cell receptor beta chains from the same sample are listed, as sequenced in a study of CD4 T cells in relation to SARS-CoV-2 and coronaviruses. Data came from immunoSEQ multiplex PCR; TCRdb stores just in-frame clones and leaves some out. The profile shows tens of thousands of clones, approximately 80% of them singletons. These receptors have no known antigen. What was sequenced was naive CD4+ T cells from PBMCs, cultured in vitro. Regarding subset: naive CD4+ T cells isolated by negative enrichment. All receptors derive from an adult with COVID-19.

This chain uses TRBV6-5 with TRBJ1-4; 12 bases are shared with TRBD1. V was pared by 4 bases and J by 8 bases, with 8 bases of the junction left unmatched. CDR1 and CDR2 from the germline V gene are MNHEY and SVGAGI. The CDR3 is made up of 16 amino acids. The CDR3 protein is CASSFPRDRGQEKLFF. CDR3 nucleotides: TGTGCCAGCAGTTTTCCCCGGGACAGGGGGCAGGAAAAACTGTTTTTT.

V is TRBV27 and J is TRBJ2-2, with 8 bases identical to TRBD2. Germline V gene lookup returns CDR1 MNHEY and CDR2 SMNVEV (reference sequence). Germline trimming cut 4 bases from V and 5 bases from J; bases unmatched to any gene: 6. The CDR3 spans 15 residues. CDR3: CASSSAGVRTGELFF. CDR3 sequence (DNA): TGTGCCAGCAGTTCAGCGGGAGTCAGGACCGGGGAGCTGTTTTTT.

The J gene is TRBJ2-3, the V gene TRBV4-1; D uncertain. In germline, CDR1 is MGHRA, CDR2 YSYEKL. The V and J ends lost 4 bases and 6 bases respectively, with 14 bases between them. The CDR3 loop spans 14 amino acids. The CDR3 DNA follows: TGCGCCAGCAGCCCCGAAGTTAGGAGCGATACGCAGTATTTT. Amino acid sequence: CASSPEVRSDTQYF.

The chain carries TRBV7-9 and TRBJ1-4, with TRBD1 matching over 9 bases. J gave up 7 bases and V 5 bases, and 5 bases lay outside the gene matches. The CDR3 is made up of 14 amino acids. Germline CDR1 is SEHNR and CDR2 is FQNEAQ (reference sequence). DNA of the CDR3: TGTGCCAGCAGCGGAACAGGGGGCGTTGAAAAACTGTTTTTT. This codes for CASSGTGGVEKLFF.

The gene calls are TRBV1 and TRBJ2-3; the D call TRBD2 from the table was never checked on the DNA. TRBV1 is marked as a pseudogene. CDR3 size: 16 residues. DNA of the CDR3: TGCACCAGCAGCCAAGCGGCGGGAGGGCGATTAGATACGCAGTATTTT. As protein: CTSSQAAGGRLDTQYF.

V gene TRBV28 combines with J gene TRBJ2-3; D gene uncertain. This CDR3 region has 14 residues. Per the germline V gene, CDR1 is MDHEN and CDR2 is SYDVKM. Trimming left V 5 bases short and J 4 bases short, with 13 bases between. CDR3 loop: CASSPIWGADTQYF. CDR3 in DNA: TGTGCCAGCAGTCCCATCTGGGGTGCAGATACGCAGTATTTT.

This clone came up a few times. The gene calls are TRBV4-1 and TRBJ1-2; 9 bases match TRBD1. CDR1 and CDR2 from the germline V gene are MGHRA and YSYEKL. V lost 4 bases, J lost 7 bases, and 7 bases stayed unmatched. This CDR3 is 14 amino acids long. The CDR3 sequence: CASSPTGQGSGYTF. The CDR3 DNA follows: TGCGCCAGCAGCCCGACGGGACAGGGAAGTGGCTACACCTTC.

The rearrangement uses TRBV9 and TRBJ2-1; D may match TRBD1 or TRBD2 (6 bases each). The CDR3 covers 15 residues. Germline V CDR1 and CDR2: SGDLS, YYNGEE. Trimming took 4 bases from V and 3 from J, leaving 14 bases between them. CDR3 in amino acids: CASSPGVSGYNEQFF. The CDR3 DNA follows: TGTGCCAGCAGCCCAGGGGTTAGCGGCTACAATGAGCAGTTCTTC.

The chain is built from TRBV19 and TRBJ2-2; 7 bases align to TRBD2. CDR3 length equals 18 residues. V trimming: 3 bases; J trimming: 3 bases; junction bases outside the gene matches: 13. The germline V gene has CDR1 LNHDA and CDR2 SQIVND (reference sequence). CDR3 nucleotides: TGTGCCAGTAGTATCAAGAGCGGGAACAGAATTTACACCGGGGAGCTGTTTTTT. Its protein is CASSIKSGNRIYTGELFF.

This chain links TRBV27 with TRBJ2-1, with no clear D. Germline V CDR1 and CDR2: MNHEY, SMNVEV (reference sequence). CDR3 length equals 13 residues. V lost 3 bases and J lost 4, with 7 bases in between. CDR3 DNA: TGTGCCAGCAGTTTCTTACAATACAATGAGCAGTTCTTC. The encoded protein is CASSFLQYNEQFF.

The rearrangement joins TRBV7-9 to TRBJ2-7; 13 bases line up with TRBD2. Losses at the gene ends were 5 bases for V and 2 bases for J; bases not matched to a gene: 3. Germline CDR1 reads SEHNR; CDR2 reads FQNEAQ (reference sequence). The CDR3 is made up of 15 amino acids. The CDR3 protein is CASSPGLAGAYEQYF. CDR3 in DNA: TGTGCCAGCAGCCCTGGACTAGCGGGAGCCTACGAGCAGTACTTC.

This chain links TRBV27 with TRBJ2-4; tentative D call: TRBD2 (5 bases). Germline assignment: CDR1 MNHEY and CDR2 SMNVEV (reference sequence). V was trimmed by 3 bases and J by 3 bases, leaving 18 bases between them. This CDR3 has 17 residues. For the CDR3, the DNA is TGTGCCAGCAGTTTTCCCGGGCGGCGCCGGGGCAAAAACATTCAGTACTTC. Its translation is CASSFPGRRRGKNIQYF.

The gene calls are TRBV18 and TRBJ2-4; possible D gene TRBD1, 6 bases. V was pared by 2 bases and J by 11 bases, with 16 bases between. The CDR3 is made up of 14 amino acids. Per the germline V gene, CDR1 is KGHSH and CDR2 is LQKENI. The CDR3 bases are TGTGCCAGCTCACCAGCTCCTGAGACAGGAGTTCAGTACTTC. Its protein is CASSPAPETGVQYF.

CDR3 DNA: TGTGCCAGCAGCGCTTCAACTAATGAAAAACTGTTTTTT. It specifies CASSASTNEKLFF. The chain has TRBV9 and TRBJ1-4; no definite D call. This CDR3 spans 13 amino acids. V was pared by 3 bases and J by 0 bases, with 3 bases between. Germline CDR1 reads SGDLS; CDR2 reads YYNGEE.

The chain combines TRBV10-3 with TRBJ2-1; 8 nucleotides match TRBD2. The CDR3 sequence is 15 residues long. Germline CDR1 ENHRY, CDR2 SYGVKD. V lost 3 bases to trimming and J lost 9 bases; unmatched junction nucleotides: 10. As DNA, the CDR3 is TGTGCCATCAGTGATTTCAGACTAGCGCAGCTTGAGCAGTTCTTC. Its protein product is CAISDFRLAQLEQFF.

The rearrangement uses TRBV3-1 (or the pseudogene TRBV3-2) and TRBJ2-7; D gene unclear. CDR1 is LGHDT and CDR2 is YNNKEL in the germline V gene (reference sequence). The CDR3 covers 12 residues. Trimming cost V 1 base and J 2 bases, with 3 bases left between them. CDR3 sequence reads: CASSQATYEQYF. The CDR3 coding sequence is TGTGCCAGCAGCCAAGCAACCTACGAGCAGTACTTC.

The chain has TRBV28 and TRBJ2-7, with D perhaps given as TRBD1 or TRBD2 (5 bases each). The CDR3 is 15 residues long. Germline V gene data show CDR1 as MDHEN and CDR2 as SYDVKM. V was clipped by 2 bases and J by 2 bases, with 13 bases between them. CDR3: CASSLPGTHTYEQYF. In DNA, the CDR3 is TGTGCCAGCAGTTTACCCGGGACGCATACCTACGAGCAGTACTTC.

The chain has TRBV5-1 and TRBJ2-7; D may be TRBD2 (5 bases). CDR1 is SGHRS, CDR2 YFSETQ, per germline. V lost 1 base to trimming and J lost 3 bases, with 20 bases between them. The CDR3 runs 17 residues. CDR3 residues: CASSLYAGVQPNYEQYF. In DNA form, the CDR3 reads TGCGCCAGCAGCTTGTATGCCGGGGTTCAGCCCAACTACGAGCAGTACTTC.

This chain joins TRBV28 and TRBJ1-3; 7 nucleotides match TRBD1. V gave up 5 bases and J gave up 8 bases; unmatched junction bases: 15. Germline V gives CDR1 MDHEN, CDR2 SYDVKM. The CDR3 is made up of 16 amino acids. The chain's CDR3 is CASSAPWTGSRDTIYF. The CDR3 nucleotides are TGTGCCAGCAGTGCGCCATGGACAGGATCGAGAGACACCATATATTTT.

The rearrangement joins TRBV5-4 to TRBJ2-6; no reliable D call. V lost 2 bases to trimming and J lost 0 bases, with 9 bases between them. In germline, CDR1 is SGHNT, CDR2 YYREEE (reference sequence). This CDR3 contains 16 residues. The CDR3 nucleotides are TGTGCCAGCAGCTTAGAACTTTACTCTGGGGCCAACGTCCTGACTTTC. Encoded protein: CASSLELYSGANVLTF.

The rearrangement uses TRBV19 and TRBJ2-3, with TRBD2 matching 8 bases. The V segment lost 4 bases and the J segment 6 bases; nucleotides outside the gene matches: 6. CDR1 and CDR2 from the germline V gene are LNHDA and SQIVND (reference sequence). The CDR3 runs to 14 residues. CDR3 amino acids: CASSTREGRDTQYF. The CDR3, as DNA: TGTGCCAGTAGTACACGGGAGGGCCGGGATACGCAGTATTTT.

This rearrangement joins TRBV2 to TRBJ2-7; tentatively, D is TRBD1 (5 bases). Germline V gives CDR1 SNHLY, CDR2 FYNNEI. The CDR3 is made up of 12 amino acids. Trimming removed 1 base at V and 4 bases at J, with 5 bases between. The CDR3: CASSEEGYEQYF. CDR3 DNA sequence: TGTGCCAGCAGTGAAGAGGGGTACGAGCAGTACTTC.

V usage is TRBV29-1 and J usage is TRBJ2-5; 7 bases fit TRBD2. The CDR3 consists of 19 residues. Germline CDR1 SQVTM, CDR2 ANQGSEA. After removal of 0 bases from V and 1 base from J, the junction contained 17 bases not matched to a gene. CDR3 in DNA: TGCAGCGTTGAAGAATCGTGGGAGGGGTGGCCACGGATCCAAGAGACCCAGTACTTC. It translates to CSVEESWEGWPRIQETQYF.

The chain carries TRBV28 and TRBJ2-1; D gene unclear. V was pared by 4 bases and J by 5 bases, with 18 bases between. The CDR3 is 16 amino acids. Per the germline V gene, CDR1 is MDHEN and CDR2 is SYDVKM. The CDR3 here is CASSSLTLSPDNEQFF. The CDR3 DNA reads as TGTGCCAGCAGTTCCCTGACCCTTAGCCCCGACAATGAGCAGTTCTTC.

The V and J genes are TRBV4-3 and TRBJ2-7; no clear D gene. The V end lost 0 bases, the J end lost 5 bases, and 11 bases lay between the germline ends. The CDR3 covers 14 residues. CDR1 LGHNA and CDR2 YSLEER come from the germline V gene. The CDR3 nucleotides are TGCGCCAGCAGCCAAGATGCCCGCGTCAACGAGCAGTACTTC. It yields the protein CASSQDARVNEQYF.

The J gene is TRBJ2-7, the V gene TRBV15; the D gene is possibly TRBD2 (6 bases). Germline loops: CDR1 LNHNV, CDR2 YYDKDF (reference sequence). This CDR3 has 16 residues. Trimming pared 5 bases from V and 2 bases from J, leaving 19 bases between. Here the CDR3 reads CATSPSSRDWTYEQYF. CDR3 sequence (DNA): TGTGCCACCAGCCCGTCATCCCGGGACTGGACCTACGAGCAGTACTTC.

V and J are TRBV2 and TRBJ2-1; 7 bases are a match to TRBD2. Germline assignment: CDR1 SNHLY and CDR2 FYNNEI. This CDR3 has 13 residues. The chain's CDR3 is CAATEGGIGKQFF. In DNA, the CDR3 is TGTGCAGCAACGGAGGGAGGGATTGGGAAGCAGTTCTTC.

The rearrangement uses TRBV19 and TRBJ2-1; D not resolved. V was clipped by 6 bases and J by 7 bases, with 10 bases between them. CDR3 size: 12 residues. The germline CDR1 and CDR2 sequences are LNHDA and SQIVND (reference sequence). The CDR3 is CASSRSGNEQFF. In DNA form, the CDR3 reads TGTGCCAGTAGCCGCAGTGGAAATGAGCAGTTCTTC.

V gene TRBV6-5 combines with J gene TRBJ2-5, with 8 positions matching TRBD2. V shed 5 bases and J 4 bases; nucleotides not matched to a gene: 3. Germline assignment: CDR1 MNHEY and CDR2 SVGAGI. The CDR3 totals 13 residues. The CDR3 DNA reads as TGTGCCAGCAGTCAACGGGAGGGAGAGACCCAGTACTTC. It is translated as CASSQREGETQYF.

The rearrangement joins TRBV21-1 to TRBJ1-6. TRBV21-1 is noted as a pseudogene. This CDR3 comprises 19 residues. CDR3 region: CASNREPAVPNSYNSPLHF. CDR3 sequence (DNA): TGTGCCAGCAACCGGGAGCCAGCGGTACCTAATTCCTATAATTCACCCCTCCACTTT.

CDR3 bases: TGTGCCAGCAGTGGCCCCTTAGGTAGCTTTTCTACAGATACGCAGTATTTT. It specifies CASSGPLGSFSTDTQYF. The V and J genes are TRBV25-1 and TRBJ2-3; unclear D gene. This CDR3 contains 17 residues. Trimming left V 4 bases short and J 3 bases short, with 20 bases between. Germline V gene data show CDR1 as MGHDK and CDR2 as SYGVNS. Looking up the rest from reference TRBV25-1 and TRBJ2-3 gives the full variable domain: EADIYQTPRYLVIGTGKKITLECSQTMGHDKMYWYQQDPGMELHLIHYSYGVNSTEKGDLSSESTVSRIRTEHFPLTLESARPSHTSQYLCASSGPLGSFSTDTQYFGPGTRLTVL.

Only one count was recorded for this clone. Here the CDR3 reads CASSPGGAGETQYF. The CDR3 nucleotides read TGTGCCAGCAGCCCAGGGGGCGCGGGGGAGACCCAGTACTTC. The V gene is TRBV6-6, the J gene TRBJ2-5, with 8 positions matching TRBD1. The V segment lost 6 bases and the J segment 5 bases; nucleotides outside the gene matches: 8. There are 14 residues in the CDR3. CDR1 MNHNY and CDR2 SVGAGI come from the germline V gene (reference sequence).